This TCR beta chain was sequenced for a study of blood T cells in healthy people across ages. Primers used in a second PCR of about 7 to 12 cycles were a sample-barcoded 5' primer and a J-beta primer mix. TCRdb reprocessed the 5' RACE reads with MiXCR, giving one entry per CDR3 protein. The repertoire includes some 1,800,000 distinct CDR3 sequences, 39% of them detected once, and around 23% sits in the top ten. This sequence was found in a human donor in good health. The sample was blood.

In DNA, the CDR3 is TGCGCCAGCAGGGTACGGCACTCTGGGGCCAACGTCCTGACTTTC. It is translated as CASRVRHSGANVLTF. V gene TRBV5-1 combines with J gene TRBJ2-6, with no clear D. The CDR3 extends over 15 amino acids. V gave up 5 bases and J gave up 0 bases, with 9 bases separating them. The V gene's germline CDR1 is SGHRS and CDR2 YFSETQ. The entire variable domain, with the rest obtained from reference TRBV5-1 and TRBJ2-6, is as follows: KAGVTQTPRYLIKTRGQQVTLSCSPISGHRSVSWYQQTPGQGLQFLFEYFSETQRNKGNFPGRFSGRQFSNSRSEMNVSTLELGDSALYLCASRVRHSGANVLTFGAGSRLTVL.